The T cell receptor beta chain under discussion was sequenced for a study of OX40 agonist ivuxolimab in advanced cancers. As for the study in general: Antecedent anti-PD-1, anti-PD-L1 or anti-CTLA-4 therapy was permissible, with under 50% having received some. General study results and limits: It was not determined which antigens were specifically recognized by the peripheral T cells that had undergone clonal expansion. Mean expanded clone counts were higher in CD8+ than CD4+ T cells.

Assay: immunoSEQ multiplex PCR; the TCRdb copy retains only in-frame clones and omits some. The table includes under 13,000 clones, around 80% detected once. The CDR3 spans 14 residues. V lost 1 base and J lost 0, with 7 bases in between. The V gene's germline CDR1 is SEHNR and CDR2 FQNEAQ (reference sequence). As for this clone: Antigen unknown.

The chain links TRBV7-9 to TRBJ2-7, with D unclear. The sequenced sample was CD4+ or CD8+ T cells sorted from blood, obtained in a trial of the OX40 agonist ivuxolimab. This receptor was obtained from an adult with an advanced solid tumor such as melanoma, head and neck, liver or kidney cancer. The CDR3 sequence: CASSLGVSSYEQYF. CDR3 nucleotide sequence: TGTGCCAGCAGCTTAGGGGTTAGCTCCTACGAGCAGTACTTC.